The TCR beta chain described here comes from a study of blood T cell repertoires in COVID-19. Study as a whole: Researchers got acute and convalescent COVID-19 samples from the United States, Italy and Spain. In each case, the material was cDNA or gDNA derived from T cells, B-cell-depleted T cells, or PBMCs.

The V gene's germline CDR1 is MNHEY and CDR2 SMNVEV (reference sequence). CDR3 length: 12 amino acids. V lost 8 bases, J lost 7 bases, and 5 bases stayed unmatched. Some clones are missing from TCRdb's copy, which holds only in-frame ones; the method was immunoSEQ multiplex PCR. The sample shows about 210,000 clones, roughly 85% of them seen only once. This TCR derives from a woman in her seventies with COVID-19, enrolled during active disease. The chain carries TRBV27 and TRBJ2-1; TRBD1 matches 7 bases. Sequences were obtained from peripheral blood. DNA for the CDR3: TGTGCCAGCGGGGCACAGGGGAATGAGCAGTTCTTC. Translation: CASGAQGNEQFF.